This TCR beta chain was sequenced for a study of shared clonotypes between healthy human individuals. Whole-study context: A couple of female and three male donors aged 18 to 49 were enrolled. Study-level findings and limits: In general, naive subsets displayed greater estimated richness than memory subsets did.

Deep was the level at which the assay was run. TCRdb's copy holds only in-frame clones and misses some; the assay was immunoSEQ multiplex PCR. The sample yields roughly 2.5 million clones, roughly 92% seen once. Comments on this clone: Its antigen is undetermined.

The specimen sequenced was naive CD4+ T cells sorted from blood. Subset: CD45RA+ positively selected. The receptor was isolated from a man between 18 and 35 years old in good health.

The CDR3 is CASSKVDGENTEAFF. CDR3 bases: TGTGCCAGCAGCAAAGTAGACGGGGAGAACACTGAAGCTTTCTTT. V is TRBV21-1 and J is TRBJ1-1. TRBV21-1 is annotated as a pseudogene. CDR3 length: 15 residues.